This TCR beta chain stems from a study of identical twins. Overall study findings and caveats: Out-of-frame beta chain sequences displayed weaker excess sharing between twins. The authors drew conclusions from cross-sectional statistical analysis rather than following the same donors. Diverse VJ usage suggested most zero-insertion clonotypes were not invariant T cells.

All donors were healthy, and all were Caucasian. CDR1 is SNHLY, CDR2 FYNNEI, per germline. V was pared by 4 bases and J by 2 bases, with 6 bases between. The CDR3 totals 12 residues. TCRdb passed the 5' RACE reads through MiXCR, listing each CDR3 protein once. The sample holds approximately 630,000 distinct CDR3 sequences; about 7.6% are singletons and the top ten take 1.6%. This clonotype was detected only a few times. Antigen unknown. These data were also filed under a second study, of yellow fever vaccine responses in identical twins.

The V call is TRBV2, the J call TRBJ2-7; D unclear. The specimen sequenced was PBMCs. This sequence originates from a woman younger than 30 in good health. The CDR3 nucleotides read TGTGCCAGCAGTGGAGAAGCCTACGAGCAGTACGTC. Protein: CASSGEAYEQYV.